This T cell receptor (beta chain) comes out of a study of T-cell reconstitution after alpha-beta-depleted transplantation in children. Study-level results: Reportedly, roughly two months post-transplant, alpha-beta T cells arose from several hundred expanded graft clones. The high TCRbeta diversity at day 60 in some patients came from surviving recipient T cells and thymic progenitors. Newly generated T cells supplied most T-cell counts and diversity one year post-transplant.

This CDR3 is 15 amino acids long. Germline values: CDR1 ENHRY, CDR2 SYGVKD. V was pared by 10 bases and J by 2 bases, with 19 bases between. As regards this clonotype: The antigen remains unidentified.

The library targeted TCRbeta and was prepared with unique molecular identifiers. Each CDR3 protein is one row after TCRdb ran MiXCR on the PCR reads. This repertoire shows about 870,000 distinct CDR3 sequences, about 16% found once; its top ten account for approximately 4.5%. The TCR comes from a male patient under 18 who had a stem cell transplant for acute lymphoblastic leukemia, so the T cells may come from the graft donor. The rearrangement uses TRBV10-3 and TRBJ2-3; no reliable D call. Specimen: PBMCs, mostly from graft donor cells, collected 360 days after TCRalphabeta/CD19-depleted stem cell transplant. This CDR3 reads CATARTGVITDTQYF. Here the CDR3 DNA reads TGTGCCACCGCGAGGACGGGCGTAATCACAGATACGCAGTATTTT.